The 10 T cell receptor beta chains below all came from one sample that was sequenced in a study of blood T cell repertoires in COVID-19. TCRdb's copy holds only in-frame clones and misses some; the assay was immunoSEQ multiplex PCR. Here the sample spans 210,000 or so clones, roughly 90% being singletons. The sequenced sample was peripheral blood. These receptors originate from a woman aged 55-70 years with acute or convalescent COVID-19.

The chain joins TRBV5-1 to TRBJ2-1, with 9 bases lining up with TRBD2. Trimming took 6 bases from V and 3 from J; bases not matched to a gene: 4. The CDR3 covers 14 residues. Germline assignment: CDR1 SGHRS and CDR2 YFSETQ. The CDR3 sequence is CASKRLADYNEQFF. CDR3 bases: TGCGCCAGCAAAAGACTAGCGGACTACAATGAGCAGTTCTTC.

This chain uses TRBV7-2 with TRBJ2-7, with TRBD1 as a possible D gene (6 bases). V lost 5 bases and J 0 bases, leaving 14 bases between the germline ends. Germline CDR1 and CDR2: SGHTA and FQGNSA. This CDR3 is built from 15 residues. The chain's CDR3 is CASSRTGTSSYEQYF. CDR3 DNA: TGTGCCAGCAGCCGTACAGGGACAAGCTCCTACGAGCAGTACTTC.

This clone showed up just once. The chain recombines TRBV6-5 with TRBJ1-2; a possible D gene is TRBD1 (6 bases). The V gene's germline CDR1 is MNHEY and CDR2 SVGAGI. CDR3 size: 15 residues. V dropped 4 bases and J dropped 3 bases, with 15 bases sitting between them. The CDR3 sequence is CASSSPRGGDYGYTF. The DNA for the CDR3 is TGTGCCAGCAGTTCCCCTCGGGGGGGCGACTATGGCTACACCTTC.

CDR3 DNA: TGTGCCATCAGCCCTTCGACAACGGGAGCAGGGTACGAGCAGTACTTC. Translated, it gives CAISPSTTGAGYEQYF. The rearrangement links TRBV10-3 to TRBJ2-7; tentatively, D is TRBD2 (6 bases). CDR1 is ENHRY and CDR2 is SYGVKD in the germline V gene. CDR3 length: 16 amino acids. The ends were cut back, 6 bases at V and 4 bases at J, with 22 bases in the middle.

This clone is a singleton in its sample. The chain joins TRBV3-1 (or the pseudogene TRBV3-2) to TRBJ1-6; D call uncertain. The CDR3 sequence is 14 residues long. Trimming took off 1 base at V and 6 bases at J, with 7 bases between the two ends. Germline values: CDR1 LGHDT, CDR2 YNNKEL (reference sequence). CDR3 sequence: CASSQAVANSPLHF. Written as DNA, the CDR3 is TGTGCCAGCAGCCAAGCTGTGGCTAATTCACCCCTCCACTTT.

This sequence joins TRBV20-1 and TRBJ1-4; maybe TRBD1 (5 bases). V lost 3 bases to trimming and J lost 1 base, with 15 bases between them. CDR3 length equals 16 residues. Germline CDR1 DFQATT, CDR2 SNEGSKA (reference sequence). CDR3 nucleotides: TGCAGTGCTAGTAATAGTCGGGGGGGAACTAATGAAAAACTGTTTTTT. It specifies CSASNSRGGTNEKLFF.

The chain is built from TRBV10-2 and TRBJ2-7; TRBD2 might be the D (6 bases). Trimming pared 6 bases from V and 5 bases from J, leaving 14 bases between. The V gene's germline CDR1 is WSHSY and CDR2 SAAADI. This CDR3 comprises 13 residues. The CDR3 sequence: CASRETGVNEQYF. In DNA, the CDR3 is TGCGCCAGCAGGGAGACGGGGGTCAACGAGCAGTACTTC.

The chain recombines TRBV27 with TRBJ1-3; 7 nucleotides agree with TRBD1. This CDR3 comprises 14 residues. The V gene end was trimmed by 8 bases and the J gene end by 2 bases; junction bases not matched to a gene: 6. Germline assignment: CDR1 MNHEY and CDR2 SMNVEV (reference sequence). The CDR3 region is CASSPGTAGNTIYF. In nucleotides, the CDR3 is TGTGCCAGCTCACCCGGGACAGCTGGAAACACCATATATTTT.

The table lists this clone with a count of one. This chain joins TRBV7-6 and TRBJ2-7, with TRBD2 matching 10 bases. The J segment lost 13 bases and the V segment lost 1 base, leaving 7 bases of the junction unmatched. Germline CDR1 SGHVS, CDR2 FNYEAQ. This CDR3 comprises 13 residues. CDR3: CASSLGLAGDLYF. CDR3 nucleotides: TGTGCCAGCAGCTTAGGACTAGCGGGCGACCTTTACTTC.

The rearrangement links TRBV27 to TRBJ1-6; 10 bases agree with TRBD1. The J segment lost 0 bases and the V segment lost 5 bases, leaving 10 bases of the junction unmatched. Germline V gene sequence: CDR1 MNHEY, CDR2 SMNVEV (reference sequence). The CDR3 totals 19 residues. The chain's CDR3 is CASSPQRDRGSSYNSPLHF. CDR3 in DNA: TGTGCCAGCAGTCCTCAACGGGACAGGGGTAGCTCCTATAATTCACCCCTCCACTTT.